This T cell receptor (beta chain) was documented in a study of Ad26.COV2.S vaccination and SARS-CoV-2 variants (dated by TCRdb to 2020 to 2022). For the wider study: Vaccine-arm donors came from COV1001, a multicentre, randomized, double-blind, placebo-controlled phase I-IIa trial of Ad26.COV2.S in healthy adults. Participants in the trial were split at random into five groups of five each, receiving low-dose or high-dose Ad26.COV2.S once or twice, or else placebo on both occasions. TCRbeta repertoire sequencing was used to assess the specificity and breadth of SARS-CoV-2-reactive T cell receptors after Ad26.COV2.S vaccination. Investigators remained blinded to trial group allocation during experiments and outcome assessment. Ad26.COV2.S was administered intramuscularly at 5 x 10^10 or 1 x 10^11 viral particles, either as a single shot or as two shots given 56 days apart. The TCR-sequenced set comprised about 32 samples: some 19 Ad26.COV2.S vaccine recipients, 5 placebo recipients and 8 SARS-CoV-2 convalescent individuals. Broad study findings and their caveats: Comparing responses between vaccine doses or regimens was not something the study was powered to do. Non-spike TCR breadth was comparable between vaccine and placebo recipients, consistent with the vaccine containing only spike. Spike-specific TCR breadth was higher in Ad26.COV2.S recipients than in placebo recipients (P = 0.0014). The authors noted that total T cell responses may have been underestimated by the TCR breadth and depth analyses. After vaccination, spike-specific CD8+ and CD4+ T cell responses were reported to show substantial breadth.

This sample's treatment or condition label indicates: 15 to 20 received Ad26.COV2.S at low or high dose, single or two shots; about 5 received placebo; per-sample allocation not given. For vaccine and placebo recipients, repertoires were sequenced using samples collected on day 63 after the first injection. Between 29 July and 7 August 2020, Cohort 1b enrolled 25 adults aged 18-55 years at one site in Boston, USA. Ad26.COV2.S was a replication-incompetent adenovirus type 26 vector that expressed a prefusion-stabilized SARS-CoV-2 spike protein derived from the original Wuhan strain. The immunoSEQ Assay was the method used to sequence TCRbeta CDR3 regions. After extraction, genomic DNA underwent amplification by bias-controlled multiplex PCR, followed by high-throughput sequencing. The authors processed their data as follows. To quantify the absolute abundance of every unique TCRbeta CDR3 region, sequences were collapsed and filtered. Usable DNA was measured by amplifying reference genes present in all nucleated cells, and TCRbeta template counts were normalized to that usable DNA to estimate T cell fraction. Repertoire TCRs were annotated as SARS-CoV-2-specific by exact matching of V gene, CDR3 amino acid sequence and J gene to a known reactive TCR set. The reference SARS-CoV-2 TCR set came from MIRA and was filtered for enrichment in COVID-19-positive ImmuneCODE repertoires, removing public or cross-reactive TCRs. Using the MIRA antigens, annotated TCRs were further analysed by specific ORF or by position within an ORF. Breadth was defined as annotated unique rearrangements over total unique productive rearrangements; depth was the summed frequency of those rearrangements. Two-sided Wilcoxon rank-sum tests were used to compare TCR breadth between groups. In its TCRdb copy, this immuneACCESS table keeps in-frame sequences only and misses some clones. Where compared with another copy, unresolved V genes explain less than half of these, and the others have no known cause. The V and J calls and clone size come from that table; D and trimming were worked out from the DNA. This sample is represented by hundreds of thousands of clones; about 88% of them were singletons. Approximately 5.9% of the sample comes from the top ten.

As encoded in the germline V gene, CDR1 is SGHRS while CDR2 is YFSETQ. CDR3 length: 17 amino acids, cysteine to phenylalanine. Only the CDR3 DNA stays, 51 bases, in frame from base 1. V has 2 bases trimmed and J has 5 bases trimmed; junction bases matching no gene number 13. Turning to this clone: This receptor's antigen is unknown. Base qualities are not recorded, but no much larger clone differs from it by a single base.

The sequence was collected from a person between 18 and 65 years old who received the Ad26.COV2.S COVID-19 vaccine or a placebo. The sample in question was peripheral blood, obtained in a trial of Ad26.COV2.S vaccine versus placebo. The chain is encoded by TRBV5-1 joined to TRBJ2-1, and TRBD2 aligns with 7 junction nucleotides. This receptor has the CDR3 CASSFEAGLPANNEQFF. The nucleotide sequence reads TGCGCCAGCAGCTTCGAAGCGGGACTTCCAGCCAACAATGAGCAGTTCTTC. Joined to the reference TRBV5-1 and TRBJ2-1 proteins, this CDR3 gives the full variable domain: KAGVTQTPRYLIKTRGQQVTLSCSPISGHRSVSWYQQTPGQGLQFLFEYFSETQRNKGNFPGRFSGRQFSNSRSEMNVSTLELGDSALYLCASSFEAGLPANNEQFFGPGTRLTVL.